Included here is one T cell receptor beta chain sequence, with context. Its specificity is unknown. The data derive from a study of shared clonotypes between healthy human individuals. The germline gives CDR1 LNHDA, CDR2 SQIVND (reference sequence). The V gene lost 2 bases and the J gene lost 5 bases, with 9 bases spanning the gap. The CDR3 has 13 amino acids. Profiling relied on immunoSEQ multiplex PCR, and the TCRdb table lists in-frame clones only, not all of them. The table lists some 2,500,000 clones, 85% to 95% of them singletons. Whole-study findings and limits: Despite large depth, rarefaction showed incomplete sorted-subset sequencing.

The receptor comes from a man between 18 and 29 years old in good health. Some clones in this sample may be carry-over from other donors' samples. The gene calls are TRBV19 and TRBJ1-1; D gene uncertain. The specimen sequenced was naive CD4+ T cells from PBMCs. The subset denotes: CD45RA+ positively selected. CDR3 DNA sequence: TGTGCCAGTAGTATAATAACCGGGACTGAAGCTTTCTTT. Protein sequence: CASSIITGTEAFF.